This T cell receptor (beta chain) was recovered during a study of radiotherapy plus CTLA-4 blockade in lung cancer. Notes on the study in general: How blood T cell clones changed early, along with interferon-beta, reportedly forecast response best. TCR clones of tumor origin grew in blood after radiotherapy plus ipilimumab.

This clone was seen a single time. Its target is unknown. The V gene's germline CDR1 is MDHEN and CDR2 SYDVKM. V was trimmed by 1 base and J by 11 bases, leaving 11 bases between them. This CDR3 comprises 12 residues. The data were produced by immunoSEQ multiplex PCR, yet TCRdb's version contains in-frame clones alone and is incomplete. The sample consists of 90,000 to 150,000 clones, 78% of them appearing once. This sample comprised peripheral blood, obtained from a patient treated with radiotherapy plus ipilimumab. This sequence joins TRBV28 and TRBJ1-2, with D tentatively TRBD1 (6 bases). The clonotype comes from a human donor with non-small cell lung cancer who had a partial response to radiotherapy plus ipilimumab. CDR3: CASSLFGGIYTF. DNA for the CDR3: TGTGCCAGCAGTTTATTTGGGGGCATTTACACCTTC.